These T cell receptor beta chains were read from a single sample in a study of a mutant IDH1 vaccine in newly diagnosed glioma. Repertoires were generated with immunoSEQ multiplex PCR, while TCRdb's copy carries only in-frame clones and drops some. The sample yields about 43,000 clones, less than 85% seen once. The antigens of these receptors remain unknown. The sequenced sample was PBMCs, obtained from a glioma patient whose treatment included an IDH1 peptide vaccine. The receptors were gathered from a woman younger than 35 with glioma. Some clones in this sample may be carry-over from other donors' samples. The CDR3 runs from the conserved cysteine through the conserved F or W. The D gene is left open where the match is weak. Clone size is not always given. Where it is, it says once, few, many or a class for expanded clones.

abundance	v_gene	len	d_gene	j_gene	CDR3aa	CDR3nt
-	TRBV6-6	14	-	TRBJ1-1	CASSYSRVATEAFF	TGTGCCAGCAGTTACTCGAGGGTGGCCACTGAAGCTTTCTTT
few	TRBV5-1	12	-	TRBJ1-4	CASSSEGEKLFF	TGCGCCAGCAGCTCCGAGGGCGAAAAACTGTTTTTT
-	TRBV6-4	15	-	TRBJ1-2	CASSDSPGVGYGYTF	TGTGCCAGCAGTGACTCACCCGGGGTCGGTTACGGCTACACCTTC
-	TRBV29-1	13	-	TRBJ2-7	CSVDMGGSYEQYF	TGCAGCGTTGATATGGGGGGCTCCTACGAGCAGTACTTC
-	TRBV15	15	-	TRBJ2-7	CATSRETGGAYEQYF	TGTGCCACCAGCAGAGAGACGGGTGGGGCCTACGAGCAGTACTTC
-	TRBV7-9	15	-	TRBJ1-5	CASSLAGQLNQPQHF	TGTGCCAGCAGCTTAGCTGGCCAGCTCAATCAGCCCCAGCATTTT
-	TRBV7-9	18	-	TRBJ2-5	CASSLIPPRGSTQETQYF	TGTGCCAGCAGCTTAATCCCCCCCCGGGGGTCAACCCAAGAGACCCAGTACTTC
-	TRBV5-1	15	TRBD1	TRBJ2-3	CASSPGQGAVDTQYF	TGCGCCAGCAGCCCGGGACAGGGGGCAGTAGATACGCAGTATTTT
-	TRBV18	16	-	TRBJ2-3	CASSPAGPGSTDTQYF	TGTGCCAGCTCACCGGCCGGCCCCGGCAGCACAGATACGCAGTATTTT
-	TRBV7-8	15	TRBD1	TRBJ1-4	CASSPRQGPVEKLFF	TGTGCCAGCAGCCCACGACAGGGGCCTGTGGAAAAACTGTTTTTT
-	TRBV6-1	16	TRBD1	TRBJ2-5	CASSERDRGRKETQYF	TGTGCCAGCAGTGAAAGAGACAGGGGGCGCAAAGAGACCCAGTACTTC
few	TRBV4-3	16	-	TRBJ1-4	CASSLQGGMTNEKLFF	TGCGCCAGCAGCCTCCAGGGAGGAATGACTAATGAAAAACTGTTTTTT
-	TRBV14	13	-	TRBJ2-3	CASSPRLLDTQYF	TGTGCCAGCAGCCCCCGGCTGTTAGATACGCAGTATTTT
-	TRBV5-1	18	TRBD2	TRBJ2-2	CASSRSAAAGANTGELFF	TGCGCCAGCAGCCGTTCGGCGGCCGCGGGAGCGAACACCGGGGAGCTGTTTTTT
-	TRBV10-3	17	TRBD2	TRBJ2-5	CAISERLAGGPQETQYF	TGTGCCATCAGTGAGAGACTAGCGGGGGGTCCACAAGAGACCCAGTACTTC
-	TRBV9	15	-	TRBJ1-3	CASSAGDRSGNTIYF	TGTGCCAGCAGCGCGGGGGACCGCTCTGGAAACACCATATATTTT
-	TRBV7-3	15	TRBD1	TRBJ2-7	CASSLTGTGSYEQYF	TGTGCCAGCAGCCTTACCGGGACAGGGTCCTACGAGCAGTACTTC
few	TRBV6-1	15	TRBD1	TRBJ1-1	CASSGGGQGAAEAFF	TGTGCCAGCAGTGGGGGGGGACAGGGGGCGGCTGAAGCTTTCTTT
few	TRBV5-4	14	-	TRBJ1-1	CASSLVGVNTEAFF	TGTGCCAGCAGCTTGGTAGGGGTGAACACTGAAGCTTTCTTT
-	TRBV6-5	14	-	TRBJ1-3	CASTSLALGATIYF	TGTGCCAGCACCTCGCTCGCTCTGGGGGCCACCATATATTTT
few	TRBV6-1	15	TRBD1	TRBJ1-1	CASSTYRGRDTEAFF	TGTGCCAGCAGTACCTACAGGGGGCGAGACACTGAAGCTTTCTTT
few	TRBV20-1	11	-	TRBJ1-4	CSARAPGELFF	TGCAGTGCTAGAGCCCCAGGGGAACTGTTTTTT
-	TRBV9	15	-	TRBJ1-3	CASSVGAASGNTIYF	TGTGCCAGCAGCGTAGGGGCCGCCTCTGGAAACACCATATATTTT
-	TRBV30	14	TRBD2	TRBJ2-3	CAWSLAGVTDTQYF	TGTGCCTGGAGTTTAGCGGGAGTTACAGATACGCAGTATTTT